The 27 T cell receptor beta chains presented below share a single source sample, sequenced in a study of molecular identifiers for immune sequencing clone quantification. Each CDR3 protein gets one entry after TCRdb re-called the PCR reads with MiXCR. The sample includes over 70,000 distinct CDR3 sequences, approximately 23% seen only once; the top ten take around 0.77%. Sequencing input: naive CD8+ T cells from blood, with Jurkat cell RNA spiked in. This sample's subset: FACS-sorted CD8+CD4-CCR7+CD45RA+ naive T cells. Receptors were obtained from a human donor in good health. Some libraries in this study had Jurkat cell RNA spiked in.

This clonotype appeared many times. The chain joins TRBV28 to TRBJ2-4; the D gene is possibly TRBD1 (5 bases). V gave up 2 bases and J gave up 5 bases, with 16 bases separating them. CDR1 is MDHEN, CDR2 SYDVKM, per germline. CDR3 size: 16 residues. The CDR3 nucleotides read TGTGCCAGCAGTTTACGGGCAGGGCAAAGTGAAAACATTCAGTACTTC. It specifies CASSLRAGQSENIQYF.

This clonotype appeared many times. The chain recombines TRBV28 with TRBJ2-7; a weak D match, TRBD1 (5 bases). This CDR3 spans 14 amino acids. CDR1 MDHEN and CDR2 SYDVKM come from the germline V gene. V lost 5 bases and J lost 7, with 18 bases in between. This chain's CDR3 is CASSNHQGFGEQYF. CDR3 coding DNA: TGTGCCAGCAGTAACCACCAGGGTTTCGGGGAGCAGTACTTC.

The chain carries TRBV6-5 and TRBJ2-5, with D maybe TRBD2 (6 bases). Germline-derived CDR1 and CDR2 are MNHEY and SVGAGI. The CDR3 sequence is 12 residues long. V gave up 6 bases and J gave up 4 bases, with 9 bases separating them. CDR3 loop: CASRDYLETQYF. The CDR3 nucleotides read TGTGCCAGCAGGGACTACCTAGAGACCCAGTACTTC.

This clonotype has a handful of counts. The chain recombines TRBV19 with TRBJ2-7; 8 nucleotides match TRBD2. Germline trimming cut 5 bases from V and 3 bases from J; bases unmatched to any gene: 3. Germline values: CDR1 LNHDA, CDR2 SQIVND (reference sequence). CDR3 length: 13 amino acids. CDR3 protein: CASSQTSDYEQYF. As DNA, the CDR3 is TGTGCCAGTAGTCAGACTAGCGACTACGAGCAGTACTTC.

The chain couples TRBV12-5 to TRBJ2-7; D is perhaps TRBD2 (7 bases). CDR3 size: 16 residues. Trimming left V 0 bases short and J 1 base short, with 13 bases between. The germline CDR1 and CDR2 sequences are LGHNT and FRNRAP. CDR3 nucleotide sequence: TGTGCTAGTGGTTTGGTAGGGGGGGACAAGTCCTACGAGCAGTACTTC. Translated: CASGLVGGDKSYEQYF. The full variable domain, with the rest looked up from reference TRBV12-5 and TRBJ2-7, is DARVTQTPRHKVTEMGQEVTMRCQPILGHNTVFWYRQTMMQGLELLAYFRNRAPLDDSGMPKDRFSAEMPDATLATLKIQPSEPRDSAVYFCASGLVGGDKSYEQYFGPGTRLTVT.

About this clonotype itself: One base away lies a much larger clone, so this may be a sequencing read error. The gene calls are TRBV7-9 and TRBJ2-3; the D gene could be TRBD1 or TRBD2 (5 bases each). V was shortened by 0 bases and J by 4 bases, with 14 bases between the two germline ends. Germline lookup yields CDR1 SEHNR and CDR2 FQNEAQ (reference sequence). The CDR3 sequence is 16 residues long. The CDR3 DNA sequence: TGTGCCAGCAGCTTAGCCTTGGGGGAGAGGGCAGATACGCAGTATTTT. Amino acid sequence: CASSLALGERADTQYF. The full variable domain, in which reference TRBV7-9 and TRBJ2-3 provide the parts outside the CDR3, is DTGVSQNPRHKITKRGQNVTFRCDPISEHNRLYWYRQTLGQGPEFLTYFQNEAQLEKSRLLSDRFSAERPKGSFSTLEIQRTEQGDSAMYLCASSLALGERADTQYFGPGTRLTVL.

The table lists this clonotype with many counts. The chain recombines TRBV6-2 or TRBV6-3 with TRBJ2-7; a weak D match, TRBD1 (5 bases). Between the trimmed V and J ends, which lost 10 bases and 6 bases, there was a span of 13 bases. CDR3 length equals 11 residues. Per the germline V gene, CDR1 is MNHEY and CDR2 is SVGEGT. Here the CDR3 reads CATRWGGEQYF. The CDR3 nucleotides are TGTGCCACCCGGTGGGGCGGCGAGCAGTACTTC.

Many counts were recorded for this clonotype. The chain has TRBV7-9 and TRBJ2-6; no definite D call. The germline gives CDR1 SEHNR, CDR2 FQNEAQ (reference sequence). The CDR3 is 16 residues long. The V gene lost 6 bases and the J gene lost 0 bases, with 12 bases spanning the gap. The CDR3 DNA sequence: TGTGCCAGCAGGTCCTCTGTTAGCTCTGGGGCCAACGTCCTGACTTTC. The encoded protein is CASRSSVSSGANVLTF.

This clonotype was counted between two and nine times. The chain carries TRBV5-6 and TRBJ2-1; D remains ambiguous. The CDR3 covers 14 residues. The germline V gene encodes CDR1 SGHDT and CDR2 YYEEEE. V dropped 3 bases and J dropped 8 bases, with 15 bases sitting between them. The CDR3 nucleotides are TGTGCCAGCAGCTCCCCCCATAAGGTCGATGAGCAGTTCTTC. Residues: CASSSPHKVDEQFF. The variable domain in full, with the rest retrieved from reference TRBV5-6 and TRBJ2-1, is DAGVTQSPTHLIKTRGQQVTLRCSPKSGHDTVSWYQQALGQGPQFIFQYYEEEERQRGNFPDRFSGHQFPNYSSELNVNALLLGDSALYLCASSSPHKVDEQFFGPGTRLTVL.

Concerning this clonotype: Just one base apart from a much larger clone, this may be a read error. The V gene is TRBV7-2, the J gene TRBJ1-5; D call uncertain. Germline V gene data show CDR1 as SGHTA and CDR2 as FQGNSA. This CDR3 is 14 amino acids long. The CDR3 sequence is CASSLGISDQPQHF. DNA for the CDR3: TGTGCCAGCAGCTTGGGCATTAGCGATCAGCCCCAGCATTTT.

The genes are TRBV6-1 and TRBJ2-3, with D perhaps matching TRBD1 (6 bases). Germline V gives CDR1 MNHNS, CDR2 SASEGT. V was clipped by 6 bases and J by 4 bases, with 20 bases between them. This CDR3 has 16 residues. CDR3: CASRYRAPYNPDTQYF. The CDR3 DNA sequence: TGTGCCAGCAGATACAGGGCTCCATACAACCCAGATACGCAGTATTTT.

Ten or more counts support this clonotype. The rearrangement links TRBV4-1 to TRBJ2-7, with 9 bases matching TRBD1. The germline V gene encodes CDR1 MGHRA and CDR2 YSYEKL. After removal of 0 bases from V and 4 bases from J, the junction contained 4 bases not matched to a gene. The CDR3 totals 15 residues. Here the CDR3 reads CASSQDEGTGYEQYF. The CDR3 coding sequence is TGCGCCAGCAGCCAAGATGAGGGGACAGGGTACGAGCAGTACTTC.

As regards this clonotype: A clone one base away is much larger, so this may be a read error. The chain has TRBV7-9 and TRBJ2-2, with D hard to call. Germline lookup yields CDR1 SEHNR and CDR2 FQNEAQ (reference sequence). The CDR3 length is 12 residues. CDR3 protein: CAGSLAPGELFF. In nucleotides, the CDR3 is TGTGCCGGCAGCTTAGCCCCCGGGGAGCTGTTTTTT.

This clonotype has at least ten counts. The J gene is TRBJ1-5, the V gene TRBV27; no clear D. This CDR3 spans 13 amino acids. Germline V CDR1 and CDR2: MNHEY, SMNVEV (reference sequence). The germline V and J ends were trimmed by 5 bases and 7 bases, with 12 bases remaining between them. The CDR3 bases are TGTGCCAGCAGTCCAACGTTCTTCCAGCCCCAGCATTTT. This translates into CASSPTFFQPQHF.

This clonotype was recorded at least ten times. The rearrangement joins TRBV7-6 to TRBJ2-2; D is ambiguous. Trimming took off 5 bases at V and 6 bases at J, with 10 bases between the two ends. CDR1 is SGHVS and CDR2 is FNYEAQ in the germline V gene. The CDR3 runs 13 residues. The DNA of the CDR3 is TGTGCCAGCAGCCCCTACGGAGCCGGGGAGCTGTTTTTT. Protein sequence: CASSPYGAGELFF.

This clonotype was counted only a few times. The rearrangement uses TRBV6-2 or TRBV6-3 and TRBJ2-2, with 12 nucleotides matching TRBD1. V lost 5 bases to trimming and J lost 0 bases; unmatched junction nucleotides: 10. Germline loops: CDR1 MNHEY, CDR2 SVGEGT. The CDR3 sequence is 19 residues long. In DNA, the CDR3 is TGTGCCAGCAGTGACTTGTACCGGGACAGGGGGCCGAACACCGGGGAGCTGTTTTTT. Translating gives CASSDLYRDRGPNTGELFF.

This clonotype was counted between two and nine times. The chain employs TRBV19 and TRBJ1-1; D unclear. CDR3 size: 15 residues. CDR1 and CDR2 from the germline V gene are LNHDA and SQIVND (reference sequence). The ends were cut back, 10 bases at V and 1 base at J, with 19 bases in the middle. In DNA, the CDR3 is TGTGCCATCTCCAAGGGATCTCGGGCGAACACTGAAGCTTTCTTT. Its protein product is CAISKGSRANTEAFF. Full variable domain (missing parts from reference TRBV19 and TRBJ1-1): DGGITQSPKYLFRKEGQNVTLSCEQNLNHDAMYWYRQDPGQGLRLIYYSQIVNDFQKGDIAEGYSVSREKKESFPLTVTSAQKNPTAFYLCAISKGSRANTEAFFGQGTRLTVV.

With regard to this clonotype: It is likely a read error, because the conserved phenylalanine at the end of the CDR3 is missing. The rearrangement joins TRBV30 to TRBJ2-1, with TRBD2 matching over 7 bases. The CDR3 has 14 residues. The germline V gene has CDR1 GTSNPN and CDR2 SVGIG (reference sequence). J gave up 2 bases and V 4 bases, and 5 bases lay outside the gene matches. The CDR3 bases are TGTGCCTGGACGGCTAGCGGAACCTACAATGAGCAGTTCCTC. Protein: CAWTASGTYNEQFL.

This clonotype occurred a few times. The CDR3, as DNA: TGTGCCAGCAGACTGGCCACCGGGGAGCTGTTTTTT. Translation gives CASRLATGELFF. The chain employs TRBV6-2 or TRBV6-3 and TRBJ2-2; no clear D. The ends were cut back, 6 bases at V and 4 bases at J, with 6 bases in the middle. The CDR3 has 12 residues. Per germline, CDR1 MNHEY and CDR2 SVGEGT.

This clonotype came up a few times. This chain connects TRBV6-2 or TRBV6-3 to TRBJ2-5; possible D gene TRBD1, 5 bases. The CDR3 consists of 16 residues. Germline CDR1 is MNHEY and CDR2 is SVGEGT. Trimming took 2 bases from V and 5 from J, leaving 18 bases between them. DNA for the CDR3: TGTGCCAGCAGTTACCGCAGAAGGGGAAGGGGTGAGACCCAGTACTTC. As protein: CASSYRRRGRGETQYF.

This clonotype appeared many times. This chain uses TRBV20-1 with TRBJ2-7; 9 bases match TRBD2. This CDR3 spans 13 amino acids. V lost 8 bases and J lost 3; bases outside the gene matches: 8. The germline gives CDR1 DFQATT, CDR2 SNEGSKA (reference sequence). CDR3 region: CSSRTSVSYEQYF. The DNA for the CDR3 is TGCAGTTCCCGGACTAGCGTGAGCTACGAGCAGTACTTC.

Comments on this clonotype: A read error may explain this, as a much larger clone is one base away. J is TRBJ1-1 and V is TRBV27; 8 bases line up with TRBD1. The CDR3 sequence is 13 residues long. Germline-derived CDR1 and CDR2 are MNHEY and SMNVEV (reference sequence). The CDR3 bases are TGTGCCAGCAGACCAGGACAGGGAACTGGAGCTTTCTTT. This translates into CASRPGQGTGAFF.

This clonotype has only a few counts. This chain connects TRBV4-1 to TRBJ1-2, with 12 bases fitting TRBD1. CDR3 size: 17 residues. Germline lookup yields CDR1 MGHRA and CDR2 YSYEKL. The V segment lost 4 bases and the J segment 4 bases; nucleotides outside the gene matches: 10. The CDR3 DNA reads as TGCGCCAGCAGCCCCGCCGGGACAGGGGGCGCGGGCTATGGCTACACCTTC. Its translation: CASSPAGTGGAGYGYTF.

This rearrangement joins TRBV20-1 to TRBJ2-1, with 9 bases fitting TRBD1. Losses at the gene ends were 5 bases for V and 7 bases for J; bases not matched to a gene: 6. CDR1 and CDR2 from the germline V gene are DFQATT and SNEGSKA (reference sequence). The CDR3 consists of 13 residues. Here the CDR3 reads CSAFVQGANEQFF. As DNA, the CDR3 is TGCAGTGCTTTCGTACAGGGGGCTAATGAGCAGTTCTTC.

The gene calls are TRBV6-2 or TRBV6-3 and TRBJ2-3; D ambiguous. The V gene's germline CDR1 is MNHEY and CDR2 SVGEGT. There are 14 residues in the CDR3. V shed 1 base and J shed 3 bases, with 8 bases lying between them. In DNA form, the CDR3 reads TGTGCCAGCAGTTACTATACAGTTACAGATACGCAGTATTTT. Translated, it gives CASSYYTVTDTQYF.

As for this clonotype: A much larger clonotype is one base distant, so this may be a read error. The J gene is TRBJ2-7, the V gene TRBV7-6, with D tentatively TRBD1 or TRBD2 (5 bases each). Trimming pared 1 base from V and 5 bases from J, leaving 15 bases between. Germline V CDR1 and CDR2: SGHVS, FNYEAQ. The CDR3 sequence is 15 residues long. DNA of the CDR3: TGTGCCAGCAGCTTAGATGAGGGCAGGGCCCACGAGCAGTACTTC. Residues: CASSLDEGRAHEQYF.

The chain employs TRBV12-3 or TRBV12-4 and TRBJ1-5; D gene unclear. This CDR3 is built from 12 residues. V was trimmed by 7 bases and J by 5 bases, leaving 9 bases between them. CDR3 sequence (DNA): TGTGCCAGCACCAGGATAGATCAGCCCCAGCATTTT. Protein: CASTRIDQPQHF.